The 17 T cell receptor beta chains below all came from one sample that was sequenced in a study of regulatory T cells in long-lasting Graves disease. Building the TCR beta libraries relied on iRepertoire HTBI primers, and CDR3 regions underwent Arm-PCR. TCRdb independently ran MiXCR on the multiplex PCR reads; one entry per CDR3 protein. The repertoire holds fewer than 400,000 distinct CDR3 sequences, with more than 20% as singletons. Time point meaning: persistent/refractory GD, antithyroid drugs over 5 years with positive TRAb. Extracted PBMC RNA gave rise to the TCR library. The sample was peripheral blood mononuclear cells (PBMCs), taken when the disease was refractory, from a patient treated with antithyroid drugs. Every receptor here comes from a female donor with Graves disease.

The rearrangement joins TRBV18 to TRBJ1-1; the match to TRBD1 covers 7 bases. This CDR3 contains 14 residues. Trimming took 5 bases from V and 2 from J; bases not matched to a gene: 5. In germline, CDR1 is KGHSH, CDR2 LQKENI. The CDR3 spells CASSAGQVNTEAFF. DNA for the CDR3: TGTGCCAGCTCAGCCGGACAGGTAAACACTGAAGCTTTCTTT.

The table lists this clonotype with many counts. CDR3 amino acids: CASSASGGTGEKLFF. CDR3 nucleotides: TGCGCCAGCAGCGCAAGTGGGGGTACTGGGGAAAAACTGTTTTTT. The V call is TRBV5-1, the J call TRBJ1-4, with D perhaps matching TRBD1 (5 bases). Germline assignment: CDR1 SGHRS and CDR2 YFSETQ. V lost 4 bases and J 8 bases, leaving 18 bases between the germline ends. The CDR3 is 15 residues long.

This clonotype was counted at least ten times. The J gene is TRBJ2-2, the V gene TRBV2, with 7 positions matching TRBD1. The V gene's germline CDR1 is SNHLY and CDR2 FYNNEI. Unmatched junction bases numbered 7, after V lost 6 bases and J lost 6 bases. This CDR3 region has 14 residues. CDR3 sequence: CASRVGTVPGELFF. CDR3 DNA: TGTGCCAGCAGAGTCGGGACAGTGCCCGGGGAGCTGTTTTTT.

This clonotype appeared many times. The rearrangement joins TRBV30 to TRBJ1-2; D uncertain. Trimming took 2 bases from V and 7 from J, leaving 14 bases between them. Germline CDR1 and CDR2: GTSNPN and SVGIG (reference sequence). The CDR3 is 13 residues long. The CDR3 sequence: CAWSPPNSGGYTF. For the CDR3, the DNA is TGTGCCTGGAGTCCCCCAAACTCAGGTGGCTACACCTTC.

This rearrangement joins TRBV20-1 to TRBJ1-1; TRBD1 matches 7 bases. This CDR3 is built from 13 residues. Trimming at V came to 4 bases and at J to 4 bases, leaving 6 bases not matched to a gene. CDR1 DFQATT and CDR2 SNEGSKA come from the germline V gene (reference sequence). DNA of the CDR3: TGCAGTGCTACCTCACAGGGGTCCACTGAAGCTTTCTTT. This codes for CSATSQGSTEAFF.

In this sample, this clonotype turned up many times. This rearrangement joins TRBV12-3 or TRBV12-4 to TRBJ2-5; 9 positions agree with TRBD2. The J segment lost 5 bases and the V segment lost 3 bases, leaving 13 bases of the junction unmatched. CDR3 size: 17 residues. In DNA form, the CDR3 reads TGTGCCAGCAGTTTTGCGCTTAGCGGGAGTCGGAGGGAGACCCAGTACTTC. This sequence encodes CASSFALSGSRRETQYF.

This chain joins TRBV13 and TRBJ2-7, with 9 bases matching TRBD2. The CDR3 totals 17 residues. Losses at the gene ends were 4 bases for V and 3 bases for J; bases not matched to a gene: 13. The germline CDR1 and CDR2 sequences are PRHDT and FYEKMQ (reference sequence). The CDR3 DNA reads as TGTGCCAGCAGCTCCTTAGCGGGAGAGCCATCTAACTACGAGCAGTACTTC. Amino acid sequence: CASSSLAGEPSNYEQYF. Combining the CDR3 with reference TRBV13 and TRBJ2-7 gives the whole variable domain AAGVIQSPRHLIKEKRETATLKCYPIPRHDTVYWYQQGPGQDPQFLISFYEKMQSDKGSIPDRFSAQQFSDYHSELNMSSLELGDSALYFCASSSLAGEPSNYEQYFGPGTRLTVT.

This chain uses TRBV7-2 with TRBJ2-1; no clear D. V was pared by 5 bases and J by 0 bases, with 14 bases between. The germline V gene has CDR1 SGHTA and CDR2 FQGNSA. The CDR3 runs to 16 residues. CDR3 sequence: CASSQEGWSSYNEQFF. The DNA for the CDR3 is TGTGCCAGCAGCCAAGAAGGGTGGAGCTCCTACAATGAGCAGTTCTTC.

This chain links TRBV27 with TRBJ2-7, with 8 bases matching TRBD2. From germline, CDR1 is MNHEY and CDR2 SMNVEV (reference sequence). This CDR3 region has 14 residues. The J segment lost 4 bases and the V segment lost 10 bases, leaving 12 bases of the junction unmatched. CDR3 coding DNA: TGTGCCACACAGGAGAGCGGGAGTGGATACGAGCAGTACTTC. Its translation: CATQESGSGYEQYF.

This clonotype showed up many times. CDR3 sequence reads: CASSLGQVRPEQYF. CDR3 nucleotide sequence: TGTGCCAGCAGCTTAGGGCAGGTCCGACCGGAGCAGTACTTC. This chain uses TRBV7-2 with TRBJ2-7; D uncertain. The CDR3 loop spans 14 amino acids. V lost 1 base and J lost 7, with 14 bases in between. Germline V gene lookup returns CDR1 SGHTA and CDR2 FQGNSA.

The chain recombines TRBV7-9 with TRBJ2-7, with D tentatively TRBD2 (6 bases). V shed 0 bases and J shed 3 bases, with 15 bases lying between them. CDR1 is SEHNR, CDR2 FQNEAQ, per germline (reference sequence). This CDR3 comprises 16 residues. DNA for the CDR3: TGTGCCAGCAGCTTAGCGCGGGAAGGGCAGAGCTACGAGCAGTACTTC. Its protein product is CASSLAREGQSYEQYF.

Ten or more counts support this clonotype. The chain is built from TRBV28 and TRBJ2-4; 7 nucleotides align to TRBD2. This CDR3 has 13 amino acids. V trimming: 3 bases; J trimming: 12 bases; junction bases outside the gene matches: 8. CDR1 and CDR2 from the germline V gene are MDHEN and SYDVKM. This CDR3 is CASSFAPGGSQYF. DNA for the CDR3: TGTGCCAGCAGTTTTGCCCCCGGCGGGAGTCAGTACTTC.

This clonotype was recorded a few times. The V and J genes are TRBV7-9 and TRBJ1-2, with 7 bases that match TRBD1. The CDR3 totals 15 residues. The germline gives CDR1 SEHNR, CDR2 FQNEAQ (reference sequence). The V gene end was trimmed by 5 bases and the J gene end by 6 bases; junction bases not matched to a gene: 12. CDR3 bases: TGTGCCAGCAGCCCCACCTTGACAGGGTTTGATGGCTACACCTTC. Translating it yields CASSPTLTGFDGYTF.

V gene TRBV20-1 combines with J gene TRBJ1-1; D unresolved. Germline CDR1 and CDR2: DFQATT and SNEGSKA (reference sequence). Trimming took off 4 bases at V and 0 bases at J, with 9 bases between the two ends. This CDR3 contains 13 residues. Written as DNA, the CDR3 is TGCAGTGCTAAGAACACCATGAACACTGAAGCTTTCTTT. It specifies CSAKNTMNTEAFF.

The table lists this clonotype with many counts. J is TRBJ2-7 and V is TRBV30; D is unclear. The CDR3 has 11 residues. V was shortened by 1 base and J by 1 base, with 2 bases between the two germline ends. Looked up from germline, CDR1 is GTSNPN and CDR2 is SVGIG (reference sequence). The CDR3, as DNA: TGTGCCTGGAGTGGATCCTACGAGCAGTACTTC. It encodes CAWSGSYEQYF.

V gene TRBV7-9 combines with J gene TRBJ2-7; TRBD1 or TRBD2 may be the D gene (5 bases each). Germline CDR1 is SEHNR and CDR2 is FQNEAQ (reference sequence). V lost 5 bases and J lost 4, with 18 bases in between. This CDR3 is built from 15 residues. The CDR3 spells CASSPPLGVRYEQYF. The CDR3 DNA follows: TGTGCCAGCAGCCCCCCGCTGGGGGTTAGGTACGAGCAGTACTTC. Full variable domain (outside the CDR3, taken from reference TRBV7-9 and TRBJ2-7): DTGVSQNPRHKITKRGQNVTFRCDPISEHNRLYWYRQTLGQGPEFLTYFQNEAQLEKSRLLSDRFSAERPKGSFSTLEIQRTEQGDSAMYLCASSPPLGVRYEQYFGPGTRLTVT.

This clonotype came up many times. The gene calls are TRBV6-2 or TRBV6-3 and TRBJ2-5; no reliable D call. Germline CDR1 reads MNHEY; CDR2 reads SVGEGT. Between the trimmed V and J ends, which lost 6 bases and 4 bases, there was a span of 12 bases. CDR3 length: 13 residues. CDR3 nucleotide sequence: TGTGCCAGCAGAGAACATAGCCGAGAGACCCAGTACTTC. Residues: CASREHSRETQYF.